Following are 2 T cell receptor beta chains from one sample sequenced in a study of blood T cell repertoires in COVID-19. Profiled with immunoSEQ multiplex PCR; TCRdb holds only in-frame clones, not every one. Here the sample spans about 88,000 clones, over 75% being singletons. Sequencing input: peripheral blood. The receptors derive from a woman of 80 years or more with acute or convalescent COVID-19.

V and J are TRBV11-2 and TRBJ1-2; weak D call: TRBD1 (6 bases). V lost 1 base, J lost 7 bases, and 7 bases lay in between. This CDR3 region has 12 residues. Looked up from germline, CDR1 is SGHAT and CDR2 is FQNNGV. This CDR3 reads CASSLGGLGYTF. The CDR3 coding sequence is TGTGCCAGCAGCTTAGGGGGGCTTGGCTACACCTTC. Full variable domain (missing parts from reference TRBV11-2 and TRBJ1-2): EAGVAQSPRYKIIEKRQSVAFWCNPISGHATLYWYQQILGQGPKLLIQFQNNGVVDDSQLPKDRFSAERLKGVDSTLKIQPAKLEDSAVYLCASSLGGLGYTFGSGTRLTVV.

The chain couples TRBV2 to TRBJ2-7; TRBD1 aligns across 9 bases. CDR3 length: 15 residues. Losses at the gene ends were 4 bases for V and 5 bases for J; bases not matched to a gene: 9. Per germline, CDR1 SNHLY and CDR2 FYNNEI. The CDR3 sequence: CASSVEGQGRDEQYF. Written as DNA, the CDR3 is TGTGCCAGCAGTGTGGAGGGACAGGGTAGGGACGAGCAGTACTTC.